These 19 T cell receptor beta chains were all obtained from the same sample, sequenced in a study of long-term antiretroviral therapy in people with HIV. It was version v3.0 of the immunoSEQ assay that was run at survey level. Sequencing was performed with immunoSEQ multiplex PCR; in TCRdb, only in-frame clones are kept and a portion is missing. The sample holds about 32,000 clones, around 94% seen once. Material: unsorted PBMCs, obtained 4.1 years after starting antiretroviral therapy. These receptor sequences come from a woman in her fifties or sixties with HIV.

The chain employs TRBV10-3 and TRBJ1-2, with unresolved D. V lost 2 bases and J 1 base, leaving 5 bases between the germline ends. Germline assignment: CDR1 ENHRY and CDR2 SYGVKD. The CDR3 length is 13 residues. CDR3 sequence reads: CAISEDLNYGYTF. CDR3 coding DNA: TGTGCCATCAGTGAGGATCTTAACTATGGCTACACCTTC.

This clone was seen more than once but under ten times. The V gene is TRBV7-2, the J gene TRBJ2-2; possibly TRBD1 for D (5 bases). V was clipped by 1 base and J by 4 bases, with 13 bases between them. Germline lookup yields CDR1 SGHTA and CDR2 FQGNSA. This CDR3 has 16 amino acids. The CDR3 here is CASSLGRVTLTGELFF. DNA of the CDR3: TGTGCCAGCAGCTTAGGCAGGGTTACGCTCACCGGGGAGCTGTTTTTT.

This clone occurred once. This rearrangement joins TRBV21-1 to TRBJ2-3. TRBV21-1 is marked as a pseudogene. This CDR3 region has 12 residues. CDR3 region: CASMAYQDTQYF. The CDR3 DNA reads TGTGCCAGCATGGCGTACCAGGATACGCAGTATTTT.

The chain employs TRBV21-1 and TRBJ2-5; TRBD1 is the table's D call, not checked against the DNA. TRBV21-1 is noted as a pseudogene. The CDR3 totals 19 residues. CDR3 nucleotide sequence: TGTGCCAGCAGCAAAGACCCGTGGGACACAAACCTTATTCAAGAGACCCAGTACTTC. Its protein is CASSKDPWDTNLIQETQYF.

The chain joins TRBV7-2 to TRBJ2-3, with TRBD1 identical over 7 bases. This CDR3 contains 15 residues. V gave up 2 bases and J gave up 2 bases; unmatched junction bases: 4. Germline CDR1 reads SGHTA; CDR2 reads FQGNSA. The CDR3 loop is CASSLSGQITDTQYF. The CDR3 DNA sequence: TGTGCCAGCAGCTTATCGGGACAGATCACAGATACGCAGTATTTT. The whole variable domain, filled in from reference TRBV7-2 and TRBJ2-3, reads GAGVSQSPSNKVTEKGKDVELRCDPISGHTALYWYRQSLGQGLEFLIYFQGNSAPDKSGLPSDRFSAERTGGSVSTLTIQRTQQEDSAVYLCASSLSGQITDTQYFGPGTRLTVL.

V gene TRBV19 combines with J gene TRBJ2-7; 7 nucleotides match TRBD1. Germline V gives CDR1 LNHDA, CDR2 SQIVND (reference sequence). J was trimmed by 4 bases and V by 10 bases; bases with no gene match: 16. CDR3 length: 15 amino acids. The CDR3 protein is CATLNRGLDSYEQYF. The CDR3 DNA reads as TGTGCCACCTTGAACAGGGGCTTGGACTCATACGAGCAGTACTTC.

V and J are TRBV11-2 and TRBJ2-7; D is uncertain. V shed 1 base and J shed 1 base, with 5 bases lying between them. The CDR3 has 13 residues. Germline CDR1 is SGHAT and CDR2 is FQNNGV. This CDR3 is CASSLVGSYEQYF. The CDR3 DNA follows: TGTGCCAGCAGCTTAGTCGGATCCTACGAGCAGTACTTC. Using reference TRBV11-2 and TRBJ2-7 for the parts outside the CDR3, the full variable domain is EAGVAQSPRYKIIEKRQSVAFWCNPISGHATLYWYQQILGQGPKLLIQFQNNGVVDDSQLPKDRFSAERLKGVDSTLKIQPAKLEDSAVYLCASSLVGSYEQYFGPGTRLTVT.

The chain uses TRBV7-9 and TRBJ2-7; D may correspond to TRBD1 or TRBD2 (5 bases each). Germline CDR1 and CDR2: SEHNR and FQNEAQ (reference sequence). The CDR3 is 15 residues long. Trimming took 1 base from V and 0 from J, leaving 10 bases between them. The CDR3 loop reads CASSLEFGASYEQYF. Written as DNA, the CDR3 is TGTGCCAGCAGCTTAGAATTCGGGGCCTCCTACGAGCAGTACTTC.

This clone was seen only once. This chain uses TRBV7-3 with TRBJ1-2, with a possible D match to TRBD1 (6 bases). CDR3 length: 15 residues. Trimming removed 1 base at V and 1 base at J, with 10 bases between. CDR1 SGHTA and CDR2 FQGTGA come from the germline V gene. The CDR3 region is CASSLNAGDNYGYTF. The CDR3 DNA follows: TGTGCCAGCAGCTTAAACGCAGGGGATAACTATGGCTACACCTTC.

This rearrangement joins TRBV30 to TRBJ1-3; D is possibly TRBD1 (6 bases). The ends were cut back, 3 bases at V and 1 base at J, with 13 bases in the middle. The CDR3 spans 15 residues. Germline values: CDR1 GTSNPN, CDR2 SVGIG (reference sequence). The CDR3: CAWRSRGESGNTIYF. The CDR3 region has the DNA TGTGCCTGGAGGTCCAGGGGCGAGTCTGGAAACACCATATATTTT.

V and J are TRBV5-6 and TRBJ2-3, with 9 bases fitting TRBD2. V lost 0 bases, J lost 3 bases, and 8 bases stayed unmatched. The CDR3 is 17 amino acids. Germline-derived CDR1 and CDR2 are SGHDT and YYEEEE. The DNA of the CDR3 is TGTGCCAGCAGCTTGGATTGGGGACTAGCAGAGACAGATACGCAGTATTTT. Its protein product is CASSLDWGLAETDTQYF.

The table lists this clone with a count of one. The CDR3 nucleotides read TGTGCCAGCAGGCGACAGGCCTCGAACACTGAAGCTTTCTTT. Protein: CASRRQASNTEAFF. J is TRBJ1-1 and V is TRBV2; tentatively, D is TRBD1 (6 bases). The V end was cut by 6 bases, the J end by 1 base, with 12 bases between. The CDR3 has 14 residues. Germline V lookup: CDR1 SNHLY, CDR2 FYNNEI.

The CDR3 DNA is TGTGCCAGCAGCTTAGCTGGGGGGGGAAACAATGAGCAGTTCTTC. Translated: CASSLAGGGNNEQFF. The chain uses TRBV7-2 and TRBJ2-1, with 7 bases fitting TRBD2. The V and J ends lost 0 bases and 5 bases, in that order; junction bases with no gene match: 4. The germline CDR1 and CDR2 sequences are SGHTA and FQGNSA. The CDR3 covers 15 residues. The variable domain in full, completed from reference TRBV7-2 and TRBJ2-1, reads GAGVSQSPSNKVTEKGKDVELRCDPISGHTALYWYRQSLGQGLEFLIYFQGNSAPDKSGLPSDRFSAERTGGSVSTLTIQRTQQEDSAVYLCASSLAGGGNNEQFFGPGTRLTVL.

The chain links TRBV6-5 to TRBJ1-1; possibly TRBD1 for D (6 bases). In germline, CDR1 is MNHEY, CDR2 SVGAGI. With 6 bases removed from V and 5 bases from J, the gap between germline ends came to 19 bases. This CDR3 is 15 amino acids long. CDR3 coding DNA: TGTGCCAGCAGCAGATGGTCGGGGGCGACGACTGAAGCTTTCTTT. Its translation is CASSRWSGATTEAFF.

The CDR3 DNA reads as TGTGCCAGCAGTTACGGAGTTAACTCCTACGAGCAGTACTTC. It yields the protein CASSYGVNSYEQYF. V gene TRBV6-6 combines with J gene TRBJ2-7; D gene ambiguous. In germline, CDR1 is MNHNY, CDR2 SVGAGI (reference sequence). The ends were cut back, 2 bases at V and 0 bases at J, with 8 bases in the middle. This CDR3 has 14 amino acids.

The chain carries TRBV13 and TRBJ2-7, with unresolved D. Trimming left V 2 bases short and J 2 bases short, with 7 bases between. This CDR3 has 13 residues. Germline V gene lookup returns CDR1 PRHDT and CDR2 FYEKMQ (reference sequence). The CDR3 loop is CASSLNGPYEQYF. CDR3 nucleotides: TGTGCCAGCAGCTTAAACGGCCCCTACGAGCAGTACTTC.

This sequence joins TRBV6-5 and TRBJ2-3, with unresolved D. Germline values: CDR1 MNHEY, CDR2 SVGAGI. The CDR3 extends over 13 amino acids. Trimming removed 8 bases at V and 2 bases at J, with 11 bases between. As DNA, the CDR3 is TGTGCCAGCCGCCGACTGATCACAGATACGCAGTATTTT. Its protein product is CASRRLITDTQYF.

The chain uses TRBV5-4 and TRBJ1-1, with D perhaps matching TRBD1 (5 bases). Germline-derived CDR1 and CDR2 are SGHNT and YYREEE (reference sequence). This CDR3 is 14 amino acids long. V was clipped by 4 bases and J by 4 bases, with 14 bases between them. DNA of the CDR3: TGTGCCAGCAGCCCCCCGGGGCTAAGCACTGAAGCTTTCTTT. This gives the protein CASSPPGLSTEAFF.

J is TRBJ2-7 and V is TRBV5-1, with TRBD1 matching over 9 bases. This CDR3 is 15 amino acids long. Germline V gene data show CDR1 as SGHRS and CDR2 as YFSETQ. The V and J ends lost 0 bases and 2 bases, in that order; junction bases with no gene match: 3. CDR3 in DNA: TGCGCCAGCAGCTTGGGGACAGGGGTCACCTACGAGCAGTACTTC. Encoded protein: CASSLGTGVTYEQYF.